This paragraph covers one T cell receptor (beta chain) sequence. The CDR3 is 16 amino acids. V dropped 6 bases and J dropped 0; count of bases not matched to a gene: 7. Per the germline V gene, CDR1 is SGHRS and CDR2 is YFSETQ. The source of the sample is a study of T cell changes during pregnancy in multiple sclerosis. Clones were sequenced by immunoSEQ multiplex PCR, and TCRdb holds only the in-frame ones, with some missing. Of about 130,000 clones listed, less than 97% are singletons. The source is a female donor with multiple sclerosis, enrolled in a pregnancy study. The chain links TRBV5-1 to TRBJ2-1; 9 positions agree with TRBD2. The starting material was peripheral blood, obtained after pregnancy. CDR3 in amino acids: CASNQGAGGSYNEQFF. CDR3 bases: TGCGCCAGCAACCAGGGAGCGGGAGGCTCCTACAATGAGCAGTTCTTC. Full variable domain (outside the CDR3, taken from reference TRBV5-1 and TRBJ2-1): KAGVTQTPRYLIKTRGQQVTLSCSPISGHRSVSWYQQTPGQGLQFLFEYFSETQRNKGNFPGRFSGRQFSNSRSEMNVSTLELGDSALYLCASNQGAGGSYNEQFFGPGTRLTVL.